This T cell receptor beta chain was recovered during a study of blood T cell repertoires in COVID-19. In the study overall: Both acute and convalescent COVID-19 samples were obtained from the United States, Italy and Spain. T cells, B-cell-depleted T cells, or PBMCs provided the cDNA or gDNA that served as material.

Here immunoSEQ multiplex PCR was the method, and the copy in TCRdb shows in-frame clones only, minus some. The sample consists of 70,000 to 95,000 clones, over 75% of them appearing once. This receptor was obtained from a man aged 65 to 85 with acute or convalescent COVID-19. Sequencing was done on a sample of peripheral blood.

CDR3 DNA sequence: TGTGCCAGCTCACCACAGACTAGCGGGATCTACAATGAGCAGTTCTTC. This gives the protein CASSPQTSGIYNEQFF. The V gene is TRBV18, the J gene TRBJ2-1; TRBD2 agrees at 11 bases. Germline loops: CDR1 KGHSH, CDR2 LQKENI. The trim removed 1 base at V and 3 bases at J, leaving 2 bases unmatched. The CDR3 runs 16 residues.